The clone carrying this T cell receptor (beta chain) was seen ten or more times. The data are from a study of Graves' ophthalmopathy and Graves' hyperthyroidism. There are 16 residues in the CDR3. V lost 4 bases and J lost 1, with 12 bases in between. Looked up from germline, CDR1 is SGHRS and CDR2 is YFSETQ. RNA transcripts provided the template for amplifying TCR beta CDR3 regions. An initial RT-PCR round employing HTBI primers preceded a second-round multiplex PCR. TCRdb used MiXCR to reprocess the multiplex PCR reads, holding one entry per CDR3 protein. The sample has approximately 380,000 distinct CDR3 sequences, about 21% seen once.

This sequence was found in a woman under 30 with stable Graves' hyperthyroidism. Input material: peripheral blood. V usage is TRBV5-1 and J usage is TRBJ1-6; D remains ambiguous. The CDR3 DNA reads as TGCGCCAGCAGCAATGGATGGACTTCCTATAATTCACCCCTCCACTTT. Its protein is CASSNGWTSYNSPLHF.